This is a list of T cell receptor beta chains from one sample in a study of naive and memory T cell subsets. TCRdb reprocessed the 5' RACE reads with MiXCR, giving one entry per CDR3 protein. The sample holds 30,000 or so distinct CDR3 sequences, over 15% seen once. The receptor set was obtained from a female donor in good health. The CDR3 runs from the conserved cysteine through the conserved F or W. The D gene is left open where the match is weak. Clone size appears in some rows only: once, few, many, or a class for an expanded clone.

D	V	size	J	CDR3	DNA
TRBD1	TRBV4-2	few	TRBJ1-2	CASSIGGLTGGAVGYGYTF	TGTGCCAGCAGCATAGGGGGGCTTACAGGGGGCGCGGTGGGATATGGCTACACCTTC
NA	TRBV18	NA	TRBJ2-7	CASSPPLQVGHEQYF	TGTGCCAGCTCACCACCGCTTCAGGTCGGGCACGAGCAGTACTTC
NA	TRBV20-1	many	TRBJ1-4	CSAYRGASSNEKLFF	TGCAGTGCCTATCGGGGGGCGAGCTCTAATGAAAAACTGTTTTTT
TRBD2	TRBV20-1	few	TRBJ2-2	CSARLAGGPGELFF	TGCAGTGCCCGACTAGCGGGGGGGCCCGGGGAGCTGTTTTTT
NA	TRBV12-5	NA	TRBJ2-6	CASGLADPNVLTF	TGTGCTAGTGGTTTGGCGGACCCGAACGTCCTGACTTTC
NA	TRBV3-1	NA	TRBJ2-1	CASSQERWPENEQFF	TGTGCCAGCAGCCAAGAGAGGTGGCCTGAAAATGAGCAGTTCTTC
TRBD1	TRBV11-2	NA	TRBJ1-2	CASSLDLGQDDGYTF	TGTGCCAGCAGCTTAGACCTAGGACAGGATGATGGCTACACCTTC
NA	TRBV9	NA	TRBJ2-6	CASSVAHSGANVLTF	TGTGCCAGCAGCGTTGCACACTCTGGGGCCAACGTCCTGACTTTC
NA	TRBV20-1	many	TRBJ1-5	CSARELTTGRPNNQPQHF	TGCAGTGCTAGAGAACTGACTACAGGGAGGCCTAACAATCAGCCCCAGCATTTT
TRBD1	TRBV7-6	NA	TRBJ1-4	CASSLVPGGQGGEKLFF	TGTGCCAGCAGCTTAGTCCCCGGTGGACAGGGTGGAGAAAAACTGTTTTTT
TRBD1	TRBV5-1	few	TRBJ1-5	CASSVGQGDQPQHF	TGCGCCAGCAGCGTGGGACAGGGAGATCAGCCCCAGCATTTT
NA	TRBV25-1	medium-sized	TRBJ2-1	CASSVSSNEQFF	TGTGCCAGCAGTGTATCTAGCAATGAGCAGTTCTTC
TRBD1	TRBV12-3/TRBV12-4	many	TRBJ2-1	CASVSILGQALNEQFF	TGTGCCAGTGTGTCGATACTGGGACAGGCTTTGAATGAGCAGTTCTTC
NA	TRBV12-3/TRBV12-4	few	TRBJ2-3	CASSLRPSDTQYF	TGTGCCAGCAGTTTGAGGCCCTCAGATACGCAGTATTTT
NA	TRBV6-6	few	TRBJ1-2	CASSQGQLYGDTF	TGTGCCAGCAGTCAAGGACAGCTCTATGGCGACACCTTC
TRBD2	TRBV10-2	medium-sized	TRBJ2-5	CASSAAGGLEETQYF	TGCGCCAGCAGTGCGGCGGGGGGGCTGGAGGAGACCCAGTACTTC
NA	TRBV29-1	NA	TRBJ2-1	CSVPSYNEQFF	TGCAGCGTACCTAGTTACAATGAGCAGTTCTTC
NA	TRBV18	NA	TRBJ2-3	CASSASGPRSDTQYF	TGTGCCAGCTCAGCCTCCGGGCCACGGTCGGATACGCAGTATTTT
NA	TRBV5-1	few	TRBJ2-1	CASSLRTEADEQFF	TGCGCCAGCAGCTTGAGAACTGAGGCCGATGAGCAGTTCTTC
NA	TRBV5-1	many	TRBJ1-2	CASSLGTELGGYTF	TGCGCCAGCAGCTTGGGGACGGAGCTCGGTGGCTACACCTTC
NA	TRBV29-1	medium-sized	TRBJ1-1	CSVEDGPGMGAFF	TGCAGCGTTGAAGATGGTCCCGGAATGGGAGCTTTCTTT
TRBD2	TRBV5-1	many	TRBJ2-2	CASSLVGLDSGSGELFF	TGCGCCAGCAGCTTGGTCGGACTAGATAGTGGGTCCGGGGAGCTGTTTTTT
NA	TRBV20-1	few	TRBJ2-5	CSKQTGTPGETQYF	TGCAGCAAACAAACCGGGACGCCCGGAGAGACCCAGTACTTC
NA	TRBV7-2	NA	TRBJ1-5	CASSGLRNQPQHF	TGTGCCAGCTCAGGACTGAGGAATCAGCCCCAGCATTTT